The clone carrying this T cell receptor beta chain was counted a single time. This specimen belongs to a study of T cell responses to AZD1222 COVID-19 vaccine. Germline V lookup: CDR1 SNHLY, CDR2 FYNNEI. The CDR3 runs to 14 residues. The ends lost 3 bases at V and 6 bases at J; junction bases unmatched: 6. Here immunoSEQ multiplex PCR was the method, and the copy in TCRdb shows in-frame clones only, minus some. The table has around 120,000 clones, roughly 93% seen once; the top ten hold 1.5% to 2%. The V gene is TRBV2, the J gene TRBJ2-3, with 7 bases fitting TRBD2. The receptor was isolated from an adult who received the AZD1222 COVID-19 vaccine. Sequencing used peripheral blood, obtained 28 days after the second AZD1222 dose. The CDR3 bases are TGTGCCAGCAGTGATCAGGGACTACTCGATACGCAGTATTTT. Translated: CASSDQGLLDTQYF.